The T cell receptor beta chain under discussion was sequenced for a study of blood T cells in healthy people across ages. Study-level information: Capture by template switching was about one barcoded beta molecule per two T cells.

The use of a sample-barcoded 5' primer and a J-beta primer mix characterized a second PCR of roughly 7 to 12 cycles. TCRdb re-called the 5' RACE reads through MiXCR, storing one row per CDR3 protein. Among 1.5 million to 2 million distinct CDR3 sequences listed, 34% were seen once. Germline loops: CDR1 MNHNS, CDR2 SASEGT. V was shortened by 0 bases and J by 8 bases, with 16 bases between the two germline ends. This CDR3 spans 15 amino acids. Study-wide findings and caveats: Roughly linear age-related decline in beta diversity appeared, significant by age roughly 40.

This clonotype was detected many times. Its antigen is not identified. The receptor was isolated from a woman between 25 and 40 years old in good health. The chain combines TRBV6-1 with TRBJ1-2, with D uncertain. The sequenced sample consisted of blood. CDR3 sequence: CASSEALYSPRGYTF. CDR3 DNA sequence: TGTGCCAGCAGTGAAGCACTCTATTCTCCACGGGGCTACACCTTC.